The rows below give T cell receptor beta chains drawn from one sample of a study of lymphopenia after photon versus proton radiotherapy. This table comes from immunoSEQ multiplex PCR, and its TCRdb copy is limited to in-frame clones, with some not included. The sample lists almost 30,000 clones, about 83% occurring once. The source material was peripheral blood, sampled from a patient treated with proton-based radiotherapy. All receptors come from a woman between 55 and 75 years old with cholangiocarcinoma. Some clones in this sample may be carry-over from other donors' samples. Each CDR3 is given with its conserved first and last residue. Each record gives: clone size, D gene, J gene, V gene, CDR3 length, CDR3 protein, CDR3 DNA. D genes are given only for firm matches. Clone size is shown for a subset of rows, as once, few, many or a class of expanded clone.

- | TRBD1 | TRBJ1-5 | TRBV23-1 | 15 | CASKKGAKANQPQHF | TGCGCCAGCAAGAAGGGGGCAAAGGCCAATCAGCCCCAGCATTTT
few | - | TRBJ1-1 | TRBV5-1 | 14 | CASSSHGPNTEAFF | TGCGCCAGCAGCTCTCACGGACCGAACACTGAAGCTTTCTTT
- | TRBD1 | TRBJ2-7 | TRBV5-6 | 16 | CASSLLRDREIYEQYF | TGTGCCAGCAGCTTGTTAAGGGACAGAGAAATCTACGAGCAGTACTTC
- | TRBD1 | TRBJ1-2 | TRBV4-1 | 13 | CASSLGTGEGYTF | TGCGCCAGCAGCCTGGGGACAGGGGAAGGCTACACCTTC
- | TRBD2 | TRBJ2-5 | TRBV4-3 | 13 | CASSPEREGPRYF | TGCGCCAGCAGCCCCGAGCGGGAGGGCCCCCGGTACTTC
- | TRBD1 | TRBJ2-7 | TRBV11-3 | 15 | CASSLGRGQGHEQYF | TGTGCCAGCAGCTTAGGACGCGGACAGGGGCACGAGCAGTACTTC
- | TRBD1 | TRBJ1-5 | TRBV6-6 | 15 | CASSFGQGVDQPQHF | TGTGCCAGCAGTTTTGGACAGGGGGTCGATCAGCCCCAGCATTTT
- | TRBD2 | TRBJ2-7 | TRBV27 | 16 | CASSFAWESGRTEQYF | TGTGCCAGCAGTTTTGCTTGGGAAAGCGGGAGAACCGAGCAGTACTTC
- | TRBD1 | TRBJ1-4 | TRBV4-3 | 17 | CASSLGQGTSANEKLFF | TGCGCCAGCAGCCTCGGACAGGGTACATCAGCTAATGAAAAACTGTTTTTT
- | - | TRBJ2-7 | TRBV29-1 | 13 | CSVVWVAQVEQYF | TGCAGCGTTGTTTGGGTAGCGCAAGTCGAGCAGTACTTC
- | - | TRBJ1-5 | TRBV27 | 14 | CASSFGGLNQPQHF | TGTGCCAGCAGTTTCGGGGGATTGAATCAGCCCCAGCATTTT
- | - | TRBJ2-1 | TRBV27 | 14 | CASSSTTIYNEQFF | TGTGCCAGCAGTTCGACGACAATCTACAATGAGCAGTTCTTC
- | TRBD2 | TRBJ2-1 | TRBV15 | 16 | CATSRGASGIGNEQFF | TGTGCCACCAGCAGAGGAGCCAGCGGGATAGGAAATGAGCAGTTCTTC
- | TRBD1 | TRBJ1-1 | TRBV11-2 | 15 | CASSLRKQGAAEAFF | TGTGCCAGCAGCTTACGAAAACAGGGGGCCGCTGAAGCTTTCTTT
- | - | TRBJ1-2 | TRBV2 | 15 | CASSEARAQLYGYTF | TGTGCCAGCAGTGAAGCGCGGGCACAGCTCTATGGCTACACCTTC
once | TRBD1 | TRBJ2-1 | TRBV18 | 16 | CASSSDQGAEADEQFF | TGTGCCAGCTCCTCGGATCAGGGGGCGGAGGCGGATGAGCAGTTCTTC
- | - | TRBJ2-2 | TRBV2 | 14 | CASRGTSNTGELFF | TGTGCCAGCAGAGGTACATCGAACACCGGGGAGCTGTTTTTT
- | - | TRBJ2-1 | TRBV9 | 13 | CASSVAFGNEQFF | TGTGCCAGCAGCGTAGCTTTCGGCAATGAGCAGTTCTTC
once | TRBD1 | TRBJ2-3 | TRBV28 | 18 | CASSRLGRTGGITDTQYF | TGTGCCAGCAGTCGACTTGGACGGACAGGGGGTATCACAGATACGCAGTATTTT